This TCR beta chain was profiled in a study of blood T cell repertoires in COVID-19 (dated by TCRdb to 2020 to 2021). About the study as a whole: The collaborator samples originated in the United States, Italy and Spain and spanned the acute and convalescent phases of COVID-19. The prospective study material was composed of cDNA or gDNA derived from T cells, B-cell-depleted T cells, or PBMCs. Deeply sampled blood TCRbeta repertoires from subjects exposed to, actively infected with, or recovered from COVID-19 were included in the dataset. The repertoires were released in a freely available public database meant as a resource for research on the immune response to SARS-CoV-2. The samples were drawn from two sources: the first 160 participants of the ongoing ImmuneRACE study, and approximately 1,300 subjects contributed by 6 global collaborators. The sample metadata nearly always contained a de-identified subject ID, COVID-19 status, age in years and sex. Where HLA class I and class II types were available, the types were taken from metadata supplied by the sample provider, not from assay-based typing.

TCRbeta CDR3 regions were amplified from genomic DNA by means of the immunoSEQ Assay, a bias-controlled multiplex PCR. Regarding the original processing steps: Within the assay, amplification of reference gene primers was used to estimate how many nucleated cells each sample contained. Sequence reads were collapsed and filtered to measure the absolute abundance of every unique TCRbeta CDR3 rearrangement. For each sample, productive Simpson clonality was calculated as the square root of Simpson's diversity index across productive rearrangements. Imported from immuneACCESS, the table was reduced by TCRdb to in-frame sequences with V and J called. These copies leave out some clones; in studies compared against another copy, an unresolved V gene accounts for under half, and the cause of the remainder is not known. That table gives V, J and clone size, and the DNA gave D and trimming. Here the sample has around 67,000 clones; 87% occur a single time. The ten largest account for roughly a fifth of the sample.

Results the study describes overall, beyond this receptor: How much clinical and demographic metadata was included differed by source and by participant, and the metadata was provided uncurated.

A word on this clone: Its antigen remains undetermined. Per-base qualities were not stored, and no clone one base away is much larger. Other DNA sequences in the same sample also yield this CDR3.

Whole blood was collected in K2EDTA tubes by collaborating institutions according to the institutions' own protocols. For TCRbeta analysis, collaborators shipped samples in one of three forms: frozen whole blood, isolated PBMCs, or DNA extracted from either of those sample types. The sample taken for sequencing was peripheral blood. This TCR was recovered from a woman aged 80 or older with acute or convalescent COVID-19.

CDR3 loop: CASSLAGAQETQYF. The DNA sequence is TGTGCCAGCAGCTTAGCGGGGGCCCAAGAGACCCAGTACTTC. The chain is encoded by TRBV7-2 joined to TRBJ2-5; the D gene is perhaps TRBD1, from 6 matching bases. The CDR3 covers 14 residues, taking in both the cysteine and the phenylalanine. Of the read, only the CDR3 DNA is kept; its 42 bases are in frame from base 1. CDR1 and CDR2, looked up from the germline V gene, are SGHTA and FQGNSA. The junction carries 6 bases between V and J, which are trimmed by 0 bases and 1 base respectively. The full variable domain, completed from the reference TRBV7-2 and TRBJ2-5 proteins outside the CDR3, reads GAGVSQSPSNKVTEKGKDVELRCDPISGHTALYWYRQSLGQGLEFLIYFQGNSAPDKSGLPSDRFSAERTGGSVSTLTIQRTQQEDSAVYLCASSLAGAQETQYFGPGTRLLVL.